The entry that follows covers one T cell receptor (beta chain) sequence. This entry comes from a study of blood T cell repertoires in COVID-19. Study background: Collection of acute and convalescent COVID-19 samples took place in the United States, Italy and Spain. In each case, the material was cDNA or gDNA derived from T cells, B-cell-depleted T cells, or PBMCs.

The CDR3 is 14 residues long. The germline gives CDR1 MDHEN, CDR2 SYDVKM. Trimming pared 4 bases from V and 0 bases from J, leaving 10 bases between. Under the authors' procedure: Nucleated cell counts were estimated from reference gene primer amplification. Libraries were prepared by immunoSEQ multiplex PCR; TCRdb keeps only in-frame clonotypes and omits some of them. The V and J calls and clone size are taken from that table; D and trimming were inferred from the DNA. The sample has approximately 94,000 clones, 88% seen once. This sequence joins TRBV28 and TRBJ2-7, with D unresolved. Material for sequencing was peripheral blood. The origin of this receptor is a human donor in a cohort sampled during active COVID-19. CDR3 sequence reads: CASSSSSVSYEQYF. The CDR3 nucleotides are TGTGCCAGCAGTTCATCGTCGGTCTCCTACGAGCAGTACTTC. The entire variable domain, with the rest obtained from reference TRBV28 and TRBJ2-7, is as follows: DVKVTQSSRYLVKRTGEKVFLECVQDMDHENMFWYRQDPGLGLRLIYFSYDVKMKEKGDIPEGYSVSREKKERFSLILESASTNQTSMYLCASSSSSVSYEQYFGPGTRLTVT.